The rows below give T cell receptor beta chains drawn from one sample of a study of CD4 T cells in relation to SARS-CoV-2 and coronaviruses. The repertoire was sequenced with immunoSEQ multiplex PCR; TCRdb's copy has only in-frame clones and lacks some. Of tens of thousands of clones listed, over 70% were seen once; the top ten hold about 2.8%. Which antigens these TCRs recognize remains unknown. The sequenced material came from memory CD4+ T cells from PBMCs, cultured in vitro. These receptors originate from an adult with COVID-19. Both conserved end residues are part of each CDR3. A D gene is named only where the DNA matches it firmly. Clone size, where shown, is once, few, many, or a class for clones that have expanded.

clone size,J gene,V gene,D gene,CDR3 DNA,CDR3 protein
-,TRBJ2-2,TRBV6-5,-,TGTGCCAGCAGCCCACCGGGCACCGGGGAGCTGTTTTTT,CASSPPGTGELFF
few,TRBJ1-2,TRBV10-2,-,TGCGCCAGCAGTACGGATCAGAACTATGGCTACACCTTC,CASSTDQNYGYTF
-,TRBJ2-5,TRBV20-1,-,TGCAGTGCTACAGGGGAAGAGACCCAGTACTTC,CSATGEETQYF
few,TRBJ1-1,TRBV3-1/TRBV3-2,-,TGTGCCAGCAGCCATCGGGGCCAGGGTGAAGCTTTCTTT,CASSHRGQGEAFF
-,TRBJ1-2,TRBV5-6,-,TGTGCCAGCAGCTTGGGAGGTTCCTTTGACTATGGCTACACCTTC,CASSLGGSFDYGYTF
-,TRBJ1-2,TRBV28,-,TGTGCCAGCAGTTCCGGGACGGTTTACTACACCTTC,CASSSGTVYYTF
-,TRBJ1-2,TRBV6-1,-,TGTGCCAGCAGTGAAATGACGGTCGGATTCTATGGCTACACCTTC,CASSEMTVGFYGYTF
-,TRBJ2-7,TRBV7-8,TRBD2,TGTGCCAGCACCCCAGCGGGAGGGCCGTCGGACGAGCAGTACTTC,CASTPAGGPSDEQYF
-,TRBJ2-7,TRBV9,-,TGTGCCAGCAGTGGGCCCCACTCCTACGAGCAGTACTTC,CASSGPHSYEQYF
-,TRBJ2-7,TRBV15,TRBD1,TGTGCCACCAGCAGAGATGGGGGGACAGGGAGTTACGAGCAGTACTTC,CATSRDGGTGSYEQYF
-,TRBJ2-5,TRBV5-4,-,TGTGCCAGCAGCTTGGATCGGGGGACCCAAGAGACCCAGTACTTC,CASSLDRGTQETQYF
-,TRBJ2-1,TRBV5-1,-,TGCGCCAGCAGCTTGATTGGGAGATTGAGCAATGAGCAGTTCTTC,CASSLIGRLSNEQFF
-,TRBJ1-6,TRBV4-1,-,TGCGCCAGCAGCCAAGATCCGGGGCAGCTTAGCTCCTATAATTCACCCCTCCACTTT,CASSQDPGQLSSYNSPLHF
-,TRBJ2-7,TRBV27,-,TGTGCCAGCAGAGCCTTGCGGGACAGCTCCTACGAGCAGTACTTC,CASRALRDSSYEQYF
-,TRBJ2-1,TRBV4-3,-,TGCGCCAGCAGCCAAGACGGTCAGGGTAATGAGCAGTTCTTC,CASSQDGQGNEQFF
-,TRBJ2-5,TRBV5-1,-,TGCGCCAGCAGCTTGGTGTTCGAGGGAACCGACTACTTC,CASSLVFEGTDYF
-,TRBJ2-1,TRBV3-1/TRBV3-2,-,TGTGCCAGCAGCCAAAAGCATGGGCAGCGCACCCGCCATGAGCAGTTCTTC,CASSQKHGQRTRHEQFF
-,TRBJ2-6,TRBV6-5,-,TGTGCCAGCGGGGGAGTTTACGGGGCCAACGTCCTGACTTTC,CASGGVYGANVLTF
-,TRBJ2-7,TRBV27,-,TGTGCCAGCAGTTTAGGGGCAGGGTCAGGCTACGAGCAGTACTTC,CASSLGAGSGYEQYF
-,TRBJ2-1,TRBV5-4,-,TGTGCCAGCAGCTTGGAGTTGGCCAAAAGGGGAGAGCAGTTCTTC,CASSLELAKRGEQFF